This TCR beta chain was identified during a study of T cell clonotyping in hematopoietic cell transplantation (dated by TCRdb to the early 2020s). Background for the entire study: In the study, roughly 140 blood samples were gathered from a few dozen consecutive transplant recipients and their related donors. Patient recruitment ran from 2015 to early 2017, and follow-up continued until late 2020 or death.

On this clone: Its antigen is currently not known. No much larger clonotype is one base removed from it; base qualities were not supplied.

Broad study findings and their caveats: The sample size was limited and the cells went unsorted, which meant the CD4 and CD8 repertoire contributions could not be told apart. Donor and pretransplant recipient Inverse Simpson Index values predicted broader posttransplant TCR repertoire diversity. A decrease in recipient TCR diversity was observed after transplant, and a progressive increase in pathologically expanded clonotypes was seen from day 30 to day 180. Only a small fraction of recipient repertoires overlapped donor repertoires, with over 97% appearing de novo at the given depth.

TCR beta CDR3 regions were amplified from genomic DNA with the immunoSEQ assay, a bias-controlled multiplex PCR using V- and J-specific primers. A proprietary barcode and Illumina adapter sequences were added to the CDR3 amplicons in a second PCR step. An Illumina MiSeq instrument was used to sequence the CDR3 libraries. From the authors' description of their analysis: Export and quality control were done with immunoSEQ Analyzer 3.0, while downstream analyses used R Bioconductor and Immunarch. Only productive rearrangements within the normalized downsampled data set were used in the calculation of repertoire metrics. In the normalized cohort, clonotypes with more than 5 templates were defined as pathologically expanded. The Inverse Simpson Index was used to measure repertoire diversity. To capture all clonotypes, the CMV-specificity analyses were run on the non-normalized data set. TCRdb took over this immuneACCESS table, retaining in-frame rearrangements with V and J assigned. Such tables are incomplete; in checked studies, under half of the missing clones stem from an unresolved V gene, and the remainder is unexplained. The DNA was the basis for D and trimming; V, J and clone size are from that table. Across this sample there are fewer than 30,000 clones, with nearly 97% seen only once. The ten largest clones add up to 1.4% to 1.5% of the sample.

For TCR beta sequencing, blood samples came from the related transplant donors. Nuclei Lysis Solution was used to extract genomic DNA from fresh or cryopreserved unfractionated peripheral blood mononuclear cells. The specimen was peripheral blood mononuclear cells. The source of this sequence is a man between 50 and 59 years old in good health. Some clones in this sample may be carry-over from other donors' samples.

The CDR3 region has the sequence CASSVGTHLRKLFF. Read as DNA, the sequence is TGTGCCAGCAGTGTCGGGACCCACCTGAGGAAACTGTTTTTT. The chain links TRBV25-1 with TRBJ1-4; the D gene is perhaps TRBD1, from 5 matching bases. Its CDR3 holds 14 amino acids, cysteine through phenylalanine. Just CDR3 DNA is preserved here, 42 bases in frame from base 1. CDR1 is given as MGHDK and CDR2 as SYGVNS, both from the germline V gene. V and J lose 4 bases and 11 bases, and a span of 17 bases separates them.